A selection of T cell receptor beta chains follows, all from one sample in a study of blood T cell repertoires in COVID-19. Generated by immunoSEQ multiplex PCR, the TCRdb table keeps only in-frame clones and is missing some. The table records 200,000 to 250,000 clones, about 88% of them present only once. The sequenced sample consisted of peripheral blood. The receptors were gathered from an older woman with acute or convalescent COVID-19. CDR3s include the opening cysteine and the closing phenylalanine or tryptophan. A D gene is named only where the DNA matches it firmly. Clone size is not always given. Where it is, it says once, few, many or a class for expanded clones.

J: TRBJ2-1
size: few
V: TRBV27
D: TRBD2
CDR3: CASSLRTSGSTNEQFF
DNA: TGTGCCAGCAGTCTAAGGACTAGCGGGAGTACCAATGAGCAGTTCTTC

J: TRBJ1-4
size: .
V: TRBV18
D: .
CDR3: CASSQDSNEKLFF
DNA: TGTGCCAGCTCGCAAGACAGTAATGAAAAACTGTTTTTT

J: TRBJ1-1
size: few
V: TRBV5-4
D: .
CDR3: CASSLEGGFEAFF
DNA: TGTGCCAGCAGCTTGGAGGGAGGCTTTGAAGCTTTCTTT

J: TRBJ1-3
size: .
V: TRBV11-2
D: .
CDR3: CASSLDRSTIYF
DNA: TGTGCCAGCAGCTTAGATCGTAGCACCATATATTTT

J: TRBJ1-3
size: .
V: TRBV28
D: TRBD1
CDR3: CASSRTGGSGNTIYF
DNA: TGTGCCAGCAGCCGTACAGGGGGCTCTGGAAACACCATATATTTT

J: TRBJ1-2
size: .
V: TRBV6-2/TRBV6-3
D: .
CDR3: CASSLTRTESYTF
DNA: TGTGCCAGCAGTTTGACAAGAACCGAGAGCTACACCTTC

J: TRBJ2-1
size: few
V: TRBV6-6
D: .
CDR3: CASSYTQGNNEQFF
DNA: TGTGCCAGCAGTTACACCCAGGGAAACAATGAGCAGTTCTTC

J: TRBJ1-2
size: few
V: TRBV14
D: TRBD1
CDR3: CASSQGGTGGARLYGYTF
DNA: TGTGCCAGCAGCCAAGGAGGTACAGGGGGCGCTCGGCTCTATGGCTACACCTTC

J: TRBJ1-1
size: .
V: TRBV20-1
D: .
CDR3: CSASGNTEAFF
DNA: TGCAGTGCTAGCGGTAACACTGAAGCTTTCTTT

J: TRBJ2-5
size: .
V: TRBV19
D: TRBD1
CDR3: CASRDRGTETQYF
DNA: TGTGCCAGTAGGGACAGGGGAACAGAGACCCAGTACTTC

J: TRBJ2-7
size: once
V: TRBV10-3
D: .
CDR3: CAISESATTYEQYF
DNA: TGTGCCATCAGTGAGTCCGCGACAACCTACGAGCAGTACTTC

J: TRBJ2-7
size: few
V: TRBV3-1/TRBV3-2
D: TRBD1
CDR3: CASSQDHGTAIKYEQYF
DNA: TGTGCCAGCAGCCAAGATCACGGGACAGCGATAAAGTACGAGCAGTACTTC

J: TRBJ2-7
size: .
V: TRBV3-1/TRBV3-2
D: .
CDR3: CASSQSYEQYF
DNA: TGTGCCAGCAGCCAATCTTACGAGCAGTACTTC

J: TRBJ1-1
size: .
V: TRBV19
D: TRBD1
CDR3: CASSSGTGNTEAFF
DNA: TGTGCCAGTAGTTCCGGGACAGGGAACACTGAAGCTTTCTTT

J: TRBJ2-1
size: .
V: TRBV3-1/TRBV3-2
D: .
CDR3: CASSQDRPTLGEQFF
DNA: TGTGCCAGCAGCCAAGACCGCCCGACATTAGGTGAGCAGTTCTTC